This T cell receptor (beta chain) emerged from a study of OX40 agonist ivuxolimab in advanced cancers. Study-wide background: Patients in dose escalation had liver, melanoma, kidney or head and neck cancers. A mean age of roughly 62 years, range roughly 20 to 79, was recorded, and under 85% were male. Regarding the study as a whole: The CD4+ and CD8+ T cells in the blood had expanded clonally by week 6 at 0.1 to 3.0 mg/kg.

Points on this clone: Antigen: not known.

The assay was immunoSEQ multiplex PCR, and TCRdb's table has in-frame clones only and misses some. In the table there are some 74,000 clones, around 93% of which are singletons. The receptor comes from an adult with an advanced solid tumor such as melanoma, head and neck, liver or kidney cancer. The specimen was CD4+ or CD8+ T cells sorted from blood, collected in a trial of the OX40 agonist ivuxolimab.

CDR3 in amino acids: CASSFLSGNTIYF. DNA for the CDR3: TGTGCCAGCAGTTTTCTCTCTGGAAACACCATATATTTT. This chain links TRBV27 with TRBJ1-3; D is unclear. V was cut by 3 bases and J by 0 bases, with 3 bases left in between. CDR3 length: 13 amino acids. The germline V gene encodes CDR1 MNHEY and CDR2 SMNVEV (reference sequence).